Shown below are 21 T cell receptor beta chains from a single sample sequenced in a study of T-cell memory formation after mild COVID-19. TCRdb reanalysed the 5' RACE reads using MiXCR and keeps one entry per CDR3 protein. The data contain about 400,000 distinct CDR3 sequences, 24% of them singletons. Sequenced material: PBMCs or a T cell subset sorted from them (not recorded which). These receptors all come from an adult woman who had mild COVID-19 (a few samples of this study predate the infection). Cell type and time point are not known.

This clonotype turned up a few times. J is TRBJ2-7 and V is TRBV7-2, with 8 bases matching TRBD2. The CDR3 totals 17 residues. Trimming removed 2 bases from V and 2 bases from J; junction bases left unmatched: 11. Per germline, CDR1 SGHTA and CDR2 FQGNSA. The CDR3 here is CASSLPQSSGRTYEQYF. Written as DNA, the CDR3 is TGTGCCAGCAGCTTACCCCAGTCCAGCGGGAGAACCTACGAGCAGTACTTC.

This clonotype has just a few counts. The rearrangement links TRBV10-3 to TRBJ2-7; D may be TRBD1 (6 bases). The germline V and J ends were trimmed by 8 bases and 3 bases, with 11 bases remaining between them. The CDR3 loop spans 12 amino acids. Germline V gene data show CDR1 as ENHRY and CDR2 as SYGVKD. The CDR3 here is CAIGGTVYEQYF. DNA of the CDR3: TGTGCCATCGGGGGCACAGTCTACGAGCAGTACTTC.

This clonotype was recorded many times. This sequence joins TRBV9 and TRBJ1-1, with D uncertain. The germline V gene has CDR1 SGDLS and CDR2 YYNGEE. The CDR3 has 16 residues. Between the trimmed V and J ends, which lost 4 bases and 1 base, there was a span of 17 bases. CDR3 loop: CASSFSVRSSNTEAFF. Here the CDR3 DNA reads TGTGCCAGCAGCTTTAGCGTGAGGTCGTCGAACACTGAAGCTTTCTTT.

The chain links TRBV18 to TRBJ1-1; D is undetermined. The V end was cut by 4 bases, the J end by 4 bases, with 16 bases between. Germline assignment: CDR1 KGHSH and CDR2 LQKENI. The CDR3 contains 15 residues. CDR3 protein: CASSRTEFPGTEAFF. In DNA form, the CDR3 reads TGTGCCAGCTCACGAACCGAGTTCCCGGGCACTGAAGCTTTCTTT.

This clonotype was picked up a small number of times. This chain connects TRBV6-5 to TRBJ2-6; TRBD1 aligns across 10 bases. This CDR3 has 18 residues. V lost 10 bases and J lost 0; bases outside the gene matches: 12. Germline V gene sequence: CDR1 MNHEY, CDR2 SVGAGI. This CDR3 is CATRRRTGGISGANVLTF. The CDR3 DNA reads TGTGCCACCAGGAGGAGGACAGGGGGGATCTCTGGGGCCAACGTCCTGACTTTC.

In this sample, this clonotype turned up a few times. At one end the junction does not follow the germline gene, possibly because of a read error. CDR3 in DNA: TGTGCCATCAGCGGCCCGGGCGAGCAGTACTTC. Amino acid sequence: CAISGPGEQYF. The chain combines TRBV15 with TRBJ2-7; a weak D match, TRBD2 (5 bases). Germline-derived CDR1 and CDR2 are LNHNV and YYDKDF (reference sequence). This CDR3 has 11 amino acids.

This chain joins TRBV6-6 and TRBJ1-4; the D gene is possibly TRBD1 (5 bases). This CDR3 has 15 residues. Germline V gene lookup returns CDR1 MNHNY and CDR2 SVGAGI (reference sequence). V shed 0 bases and J shed 5 bases, with 10 bases lying between them. CDR3 nucleotide sequence: TGTGCCAGCAGTTACTCGGGGCAGCAAAATGAAAAACTGTTTTTT. Amino acids: CASSYSGQQNEKLFF.

This chain connects TRBV6-1 to TRBJ2-1; the match to TRBD1 covers 7 bases. Germline-derived CDR1 and CDR2 are MNHNS and SASEGT. The CDR3 loop spans 14 amino acids. V lost 4 bases and J lost 9; bases outside the gene matches: 9. Here the CDR3 reads CASSVGGQESEQFF. The CDR3 DNA reads as TGTGCCAGCAGTGTAGGAGGACAGGAGAGTGAGCAGTTCTTC.

J is TRBJ1-5 and V is TRBV4-3, with TRBD1 as a possible D gene (6 bases). CDR3 length equals 15 residues. The germline CDR1 and CDR2 sequences are LGHNA and YSLEER. V lost 4 bases to trimming and J lost 1 base, with 11 bases between them. CDR3 sequence (DNA): TGCGCCAGCAGCCGAGTGAGGGGGAGCAATCAGCCCCAGCATTTT. Translation: CASSRVRGSNQPQHF.

J is TRBJ2-1 and V is TRBV14, with D perhaps matching TRBD2 (7 bases). Per germline, CDR1 SGHDN and CDR2 FVKESK. The CDR3 has 15 amino acids. Trimming removed 3 bases at V and 4 bases at J, with 13 bases between. CDR3 DNA sequence: TGTGCCAGCAGCCACACCGGGGGGCCTTACAATGAGCAGTTCTTC. Translating it yields CASSHTGGPYNEQFF.

The chain links TRBV7-3 to TRBJ2-7; D might be TRBD2 (7 bases). V lost 2 bases and J 0 bases, leaving 11 bases between the germline ends. The CDR3 runs to 15 residues. Germline V gives CDR1 SGHTA, CDR2 FQGTGA. CDR3 in amino acids: CASSLGGGTSYEQYF. The CDR3 DNA reads as TGTGCCAGCAGCTTAGGGGGGGGCACCTCCTACGAGCAGTACTTC.

The sample holds a few counts of this clonotype. This chain uses TRBV5-1 with TRBJ1-1; unclear D gene. V gave up 3 bases and J gave up 2 bases, with 17 bases separating them. CDR1 is SGHRS and CDR2 is YFSETQ in the germline V gene. The CDR3 totals 16 residues. The CDR3 loop reads CASSSLRSRINTEAFF. DNA of the CDR3: TGCGCCAGCAGCTCCCTTCGTTCCAGAATCAACACTGAAGCTTTCTTT.

This clonotype was seen more than once but under ten times. The V gene is TRBV12-3 or TRBV12-4, the J gene TRBJ2-2; tentatively, D is TRBD1 or TRBD2 (6 bases each). V lost 8 bases and J 5 bases, leaving 12 bases between the germline ends. The CDR3 totals 13 residues. CDR3 residues: CASQRRGTGELFF. The CDR3 bases are TGTGCCAGCCAACGGAGGGGGACCGGGGAGCTGTTTTTT.

CDR3 bases: TGTGCCAGCAGCTTAGCTTCGTCGGGGGAAGTGGAGACCCAGTACTTC. This gives the protein CASSLASSGEVETQYF. The V call is TRBV7-9, the J call TRBJ2-5, with a possible D match to TRBD2 (6 bases). The germline V gene encodes CDR1 SEHNR and CDR2 FQNEAQ (reference sequence). V was pared by 0 bases and J by 5 bases, with 16 bases between. This CDR3 has 16 residues.

The table lists this clonotype with a few counts. V usage is TRBV20-1 and J usage is TRBJ1-2; no firm D call. Trimming removed 6 bases at V and 3 bases at J, with 14 bases between. Germline V gives CDR1 DFQATT, CDR2 SNEGSKA (reference sequence). The CDR3 runs 13 residues. The CDR3 DNA reads TGCAGTGCCTCGATCCTGGCCGACTATGGCTACACCTTC. Translating gives CSASILADYGYTF.

This clonotype has only a few counts. V is TRBV6-5 and J is TRBJ1-1; no reliable D call. There are 13 residues in the CDR3. V lost 6 bases and J 0 bases, leaving 8 bases between the germline ends. Germline CDR1 reads MNHEY; CDR2 reads SVGAGI. The CDR3, as DNA: TGTGCCAGCAGGCTGACGGTGAACACTGAAGCTTTCTTT. As protein: CASRLTVNTEAFF.

The CDR3 sequence: CASSADSLTYEQYF. The CDR3 DNA reads as TGTGCCAGCAGCGCAGACAGCTTAACTTACGAGCAGTACTTC. The chain combines TRBV6-1 with TRBJ2-7; weak D call: TRBD1 (5 bases). The CDR3 is made up of 14 amino acids. Per germline, CDR1 MNHNS and CDR2 SASEGT. V was shortened by 6 bases and J by 4 bases, with 16 bases between the two germline ends.

The sample holds a few counts of this clonotype. The genes are TRBV9 and TRBJ2-7; tentatively, D is TRBD1 (6 bases). Trimming took 7 bases from V and 0 from J, leaving 14 bases between them. The CDR3 length is 14 residues. Per the germline V gene, CDR1 is SGDLS and CDR2 is YYNGEE. DNA of the CDR3: TGTGCCAGCTCCCGGACAGCAGGCTCCTACGAGCAGTACTTC. Its protein is CASSRTAGSYEQYF.

V gene TRBV6-5 combines with J gene TRBJ2-2, with TRBD2 matching 9 bases. Germline loops: CDR1 MNHEY, CDR2 SVGAGI. The CDR3 spans 17 residues. V trimming: 0 bases; J trimming: 2 bases; junction bases outside the gene matches: 4. This chain's CDR3 is CASSYSSGRQNTGELFF. CDR3 bases: TGTGCCAGCAGTTACTCGAGCGGGAGGCAAAACACCGGGGAGCTGTTTTTT.

The chain links TRBV7-8 to TRBJ2-5; possible D gene TRBD2, 7 bases. This CDR3 region has 16 residues. The V end was cut by 5 bases, the J end by 5 bases, with 21 bases between. CDR1 SGHVS and CDR2 FQNEAQ come from the germline V gene. The CDR3 spells CASSRREGGPGETQYF. The CDR3 DNA sequence: TGTGCCAGCAGCCGACGCGAGGGGGGGCCAGGGGAGACCCAGTACTTC. The full variable domain, in which reference TRBV7-8 and TRBJ2-5 provide the parts outside the CDR3, is GAGVSQSPRYKVAKRGQDVALRCDPISGHVSLFWYQQALGQGPEFLTYFQNEAQLDKSGLPSDRFFAERPEGSVSTLKIQRTQQEDSAVYLCASSRREGGPGETQYFGPGTRLLVL.

This clonotype was observed a few times. The chain carries TRBV5-1 and TRBJ2-7; 10 positions match TRBD1. V trimming: 3 bases; J trimming: 3 bases; junction bases outside the gene matches: 15. This CDR3 has 18 residues. Germline assignment: CDR1 SGHRS and CDR2 YFSETQ. The CDR3 sequence is CASSSPGQGKVFDYEQYF. The CDR3 DNA follows: TGCGCCAGCAGCTCTCCGGGACAGGGGAAGGTTTTTGACTACGAGCAGTACTTC.